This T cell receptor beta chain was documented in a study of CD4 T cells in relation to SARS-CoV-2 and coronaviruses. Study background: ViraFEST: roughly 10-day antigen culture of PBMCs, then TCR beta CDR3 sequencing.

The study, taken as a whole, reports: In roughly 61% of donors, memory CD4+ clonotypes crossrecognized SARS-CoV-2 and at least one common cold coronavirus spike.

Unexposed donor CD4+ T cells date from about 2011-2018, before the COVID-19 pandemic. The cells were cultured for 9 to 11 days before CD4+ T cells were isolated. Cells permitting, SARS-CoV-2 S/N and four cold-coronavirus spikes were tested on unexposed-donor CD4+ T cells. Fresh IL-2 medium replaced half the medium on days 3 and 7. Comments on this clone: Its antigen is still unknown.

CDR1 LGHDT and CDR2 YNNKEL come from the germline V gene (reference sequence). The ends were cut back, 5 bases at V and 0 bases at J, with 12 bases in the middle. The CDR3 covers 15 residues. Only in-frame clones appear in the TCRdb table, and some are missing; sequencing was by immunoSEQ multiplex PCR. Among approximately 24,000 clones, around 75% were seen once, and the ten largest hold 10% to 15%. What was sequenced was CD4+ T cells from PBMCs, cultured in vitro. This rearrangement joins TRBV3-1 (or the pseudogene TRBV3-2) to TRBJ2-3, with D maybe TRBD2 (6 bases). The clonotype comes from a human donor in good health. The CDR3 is CASSNRDSSTDTQYF. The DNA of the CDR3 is TGTGCCAGCAGCAACCGGGACTCTAGCACAGATACGCAGTATTTT.